Listed below are T cell receptor beta chains from one sample, sequenced in a study of shared clonotypes between healthy human individuals. Profiled with immunoSEQ multiplex PCR; TCRdb holds only in-frame clones, not every one. The sample holds 2 million to 2.5 million clones, approximately 94% seen once. The sequenced sample was naive CD4+ T cells sorted from blood. The receptors come from a man between 18 and 35 years old in good health. Both conserved end residues are part of each CDR3. The D gene is left open where the match is weak. Some rows mark clone size as missing; the rest say once, few, many or name a class of expanded clone.

clone size: -; J gene: TRBJ2-7; V gene: TRBV2; D gene: TRBD1; CDR3 DNA: TGTGCCAGCAAGGGACAGGGAGGCGAGCAGTACTTC; CDR3 protein: CASKGQGGEQYF
clone size: -; J gene: TRBJ2-5; V gene: TRBV5-4; D gene: -; CDR3 DNA: TGTGCCAGCAGCTACAGGGAGGGAGGGGAGACCCAGTACTTC; CDR3 protein: CASSYREGGETQYF
clone size: -; J gene: TRBJ2-7; V gene: TRBV4-3; D gene: -; CDR3 DNA: TGCGCCAGCAGCCAAGAGTCGGACCCGATCTTTAGAGACGAGCAGTACTTC; CDR3 protein: CASSQESDPIFRDEQYF
clone size: -; J gene: TRBJ2-4; V gene: TRBV5-4; D gene: -; CDR3 DNA: TGTGCCAGCAGCCTGGGGGAGGGGGTCAAAAACATTCAGTACTTC; CDR3 protein: CASSLGEGVKNIQYF
clone size: -; J gene: TRBJ1-6; V gene: TRBV4-3; D gene: TRBD1; CDR3 DNA: TGCGCCAGCAGCCTCGGACAGGGATATAATTCACCCCTCCACTTT; CDR3 protein: CASSLGQGYNSPLHF
clone size: -; J gene: TRBJ2-2; V gene: TRBV5-8; D gene: TRBD1; CDR3 DNA: TGTGCCAGCAGCTCTAGGACAGGGGGAAACACCGGGGAGCTGTTTTTT; CDR3 protein: CASSSRTGGNTGELFF
clone size: -; J gene: TRBJ2-7; V gene: TRBV11-2; D gene: TRBD1; CDR3 DNA: TGTGCCAGCGGACAGGGGGCGTCCTACGAGCAGTACTTC; CDR3 protein: CASGQGASYEQYF
clone size: -; J gene: TRBJ2-6; V gene: TRBV5-1; D gene: -; CDR3 DNA: TGCGCCAGCAGCTTGGCCGGGTTTACTGGGGCCAACGTCCTGACTTTC; CDR3 protein: CASSLAGFTGANVLTF
clone size: -; J gene: TRBJ2-3; V gene: TRBV7-2; D gene: -; CDR3 DNA: TGTGCCAGCAGCTTTGAGGGAAGGTCAGATACGCAGTATTTT; CDR3 protein: CASSFEGRSDTQYF
clone size: -; J gene: TRBJ2-7; V gene: TRBV11-2; D gene: -; CDR3 DNA: TGTGCCAGCAGCTTACACCAGGGAAAGGGCTACGAGCAGTACTTC; CDR3 protein: CASSLHQGKGYEQYF
clone size: -; J gene: TRBJ2-7; V gene: TRBV7-2; D gene: TRBD2; CDR3 DNA: TGTGCCAGCAGCATACTAGCGGGAGGGCCCTACGAGCAGTACTTC; CDR3 protein: CASSILAGGPYEQYF
clone size: -; J gene: TRBJ1-2; V gene: TRBV30; D gene: TRBD1; CDR3 DNA: TGTGCCTGGAGTTCGAACGCCCCGGGACAGGGGGCCTATGGCTACACCTTC; CDR3 protein: CAWSSNAPGQGAYGYTF
clone size: once; J gene: TRBJ1-1; V gene: TRBV18; D gene: -; CDR3 DNA: TGTGCCAGCTCACCGGTAAGAAACACTGAAGCTTTCTTT; CDR3 protein: CASSPVRNTEAFF
clone size: -; J gene: TRBJ1-3; V gene: TRBV7-9; D gene: TRBD1; CDR3 DNA: TGTGCCAGCAGCTTAGGCGGTTTTGGACAGGGGAATCCGGGAAACACCATATATTTT; CDR3 protein: CASSLGGFGQGNPGNTIYF
clone size: -; J gene: TRBJ1-5; V gene: TRBV15; D gene: -; CDR3 DNA: TGTGCCACCAGCAGAGATGGAGCATGGCCCCAGCATTTT; CDR3 protein: CATSRDGAWPQHF
clone size: -; J gene: TRBJ2-5; V gene: TRBV18; D gene: -; CDR3 DNA: TGTGCCAGCTCACCACTTAGGGAGACCCAGTACTTC; CDR3 protein: CASSPLRETQYF
clone size: -; J gene: TRBJ2-7; V gene: TRBV11-2; D gene: -; CDR3 DNA: TGTGCCAGCAGCTTAGATCTAGGGGGCTCCTACGAGCAGTACTTC; CDR3 protein: CASSLDLGGSYEQYF